The following is a T cell receptor (beta chain) sequence with its context. Trimming removed 2 bases from V and 5 bases from J, with 16 bases in between. CDR1 and CDR2 from the germline V gene are MNHEY and SVGEGT. The CDR3 loop spans 15 amino acids. The entry originates in a study of patients and donors after allogeneic stem cell transplantation. In TCRdb, the RT-PCR reads were re-called with MiXCR into one record per CDR3 protein. The sample holds hundreds of thousands of distinct CDR3 sequences, 16% seen once. The rearrangement uses TRBV6-2 or TRBV6-3 and TRBJ2-7, with D unclear. The origin of this receptor is a human donor who was either an allogeneic HSCT recipient or a stem cell or donor lymphocyte infusion donor (not recorded which). It is not recorded whose cells these are; they may come from a transplant donor. What was sequenced was blood, either unsorted or a sorted T cell fraction (not recorded which). The chain's CDR3 is CASSYTDVPLNEQYF. The CDR3, as DNA: TGTGCCAGCAGTTACACTGACGTGCCCCTCAACGAGCAGTACTTC.